This T cell receptor (beta chain) was retrieved from a study of vaccination effects on CD4 cells after COVID-19 (dated by TCRdb to 2022 to 2024). Study-level background: Each participant got two doses of an mRNA SARS-CoV-2 vaccine, either BNT162b2 or mRNA-1273. The study compared SARS-CoV-2 spike-specific CD4+ TCR repertoires before and after mRNA vaccination in COVID-19 convalescent patients and infection-naive vaccine recipients. In the study, cultures from other donors were sequenced using the Oncomine TCR Beta short-read assay on an Illumina iSeq 100. Altogether, 10 COVID-19 convalescent patients and a handful of SARS-CoV-2-naive healthy vaccine recipients made up the full study.

In the ViraFEST assay, PBMC were stimulated with viral peptide pools, and antigen-specific CD4+ T cell clonotypes were then identified by expansion using TCR sequencing. After about 9 days of culture, CD4+ T cells were isolated with the EasySep CD4+ T cell isolation kit. None of the healthy vaccine recipients had a prior SARS-CoV-2 infection, which was confirmed by nucleocapsid antibody tests that came back negative both before and after vaccination. Two million PBMC per well were cultured in IMDM with roughly 5% human AB serum, roughly 10 IU/ml IL-2 and gentamicin, plus 10 ug/ml peptides. Half of the culture medium was replaced with fresh IL-2-containing medium on days 3 and 7. Unless noted otherwise, every peptide stimulation condition was grown in triplicate wells. Using Ficoll-Paque Plus gradient centrifugation, PBMC were separated from whole blood and then either used fresh or cryopreserved at -140C. Overlapping peptide pools spanned the spike proteins of SARS-CoV-2 and the common cold coronaviruses HCoV-NL63, HCoV-OC43 and HCoV-229E. The QIAamp micro DNA kit was used to extract genomic DNA from the cultured CD4+ T cells.

Overall study outcomes, separate from this receptor: In healthy vaccine recipients, vaccine-induced clones were almost all SARS-CoV-2 mono-reactive, with only 1 of 255 being cross-reactive with common cold coronaviruses. Only a small number of convalescent patients were included, and no early post-infection timepoints were available, which limited the study. At late post-vaccination timepoints, both infection-induced and vaccine-induced clones showed marked clonal contraction, consistent with waning T cell responses.

CDR3 length: 15 amino acids, cysteine to phenylalanine. The read is trimmed to its CDR3 DNA, 45 bases read in frame from base 1. Between the V and J ends, shortened by 1 base and 4 bases respectively, the junction contains 10 bases. The germline V gene yields SGHDN for CDR1 and FVKESK for CDR2. For this clone: Its antigen is currently not known. Nothing much larger sits one base from this clone, and base qualities are not available.

The library was prepared using the immunoSEQ multiplex PCR assay. DNA from the CD4+ T cells that had been cultured and isolated underwent TCR beta CDR3 sequencing. In the source study's methods: The analysis removed non-productive TCR sequences, trimmed reads to the CDR3 region, and retained only CDR3s that were 7 or more amino acids long. The MANAFEST web app was used to identify antigen-specific clonotypes by comparing expansion in peptide wells with expansion in reference cultures. To count as positive, a clone had to show expansion at FDR<0.05 compared with the reference and with all other wells, an odds ratio above 5, and a frequency above 0.1% in two replicate wells. Clonotypes significantly expanded in SARS-CoV-2 spike wells and in at least one common cold coronavirus spike condition were defined as cross-reactive. CDR3 similarity was assessed by Levenshtein distance with the stringdist R package, and unrooted trees were built with ape in R 3.6.1. TCRdb took over this immuneACCESS table, retaining in-frame rearrangements with V and J assigned. Such tables are incomplete; in checked studies, under half of the missing clones stem from an unresolved V gene, and the remainder is unexplained. The D gene and trimming were derived from the DNA, and the V and J assignments and clone size from that table. The sample has about 20,000 clones on record, around 76% of them singletons. About 8.9% of the sample is in the top ten clones.

The material was CD4+ T cells from PBMCs cultured with HCoV-NL63 spike peptides, obtained before COVID-19 vaccination. The cell subset or site label of this sample denotes: HCoV-NL63 spike overlapping peptide pool stimulation. The receptor was isolated from a human donor who received a COVID-19 vaccine. This sequence uses TRBV14 and TRBJ2-2, with the D gene too uncertain to name. The DNA sequence is TGTGCCAGCAGCCAAGTTCCAGGCGGCACCGGGGAGCTGTTTTTT. Translated, this gives CASSQVPGGTGELFF.